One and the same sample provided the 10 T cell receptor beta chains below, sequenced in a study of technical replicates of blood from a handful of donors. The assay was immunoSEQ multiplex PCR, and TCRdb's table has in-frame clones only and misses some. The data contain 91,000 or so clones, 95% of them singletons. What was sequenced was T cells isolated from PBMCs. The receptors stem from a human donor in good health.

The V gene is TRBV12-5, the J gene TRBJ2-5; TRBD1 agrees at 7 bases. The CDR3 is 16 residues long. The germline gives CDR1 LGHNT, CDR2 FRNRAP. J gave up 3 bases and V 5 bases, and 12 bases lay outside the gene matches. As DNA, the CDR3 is TGTGCTAGTGGTCCTCCGTCCGGGACAGTAAAAGAGACCCAGTACTTC. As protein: CASGPPSGTVKETQYF.

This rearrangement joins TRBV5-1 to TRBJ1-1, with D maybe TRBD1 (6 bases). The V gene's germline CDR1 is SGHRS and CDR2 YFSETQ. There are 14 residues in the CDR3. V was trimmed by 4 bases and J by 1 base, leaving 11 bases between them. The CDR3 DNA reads TGCGCCAGCAGCCCCCAGGACAGGAACACTGAAGCTTTCTTT. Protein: CASSPQDRNTEAFF. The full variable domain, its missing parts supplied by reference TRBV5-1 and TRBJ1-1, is KAGVTQTPRYLIKTRGQQVTLSCSPISGHRSVSWYQQTPGQGLQFLFEYFSETQRNKGNFPGRFSGRQFSNSRSEMNVSTLELGDSALYLCASSPQDRNTEAFFGQGTRLTVV.

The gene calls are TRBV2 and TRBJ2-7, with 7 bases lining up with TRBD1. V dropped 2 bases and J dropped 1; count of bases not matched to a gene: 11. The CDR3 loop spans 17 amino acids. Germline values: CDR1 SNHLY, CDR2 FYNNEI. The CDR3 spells CASSEPIFRQGSYEQYF. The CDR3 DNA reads TGTGCCAGCAGTGAACCGATCTTTAGACAGGGATCCTACGAGCAGTACTTC.

The CDR3 DNA sequence: TGCAGCGTTAACCAAGGGGTGGGGCAATCGGCAGAATCATACAATGAGCAGTTCTTC. Protein product: CSVNQGVGQSAESYNEQFF. The rearrangement joins TRBV29-1 to TRBJ2-1, with a tentative D call TRBD1 (5 bases). Germline V gene lookup returns CDR1 SQVTM and CDR2 ANQGSEA. The V end was cut by 5 bases, the J end by 4 bases, with 30 bases between. CDR3 length equals 19 residues.

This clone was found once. The CDR3 nucleotides read TGTGCCTGGAGTGTAATCAGATCTTCGTCTGGGGGCCTTGGTTCACCCCTCCACTTT. Translation gives CAWSVIRSSSGGLGSPLHF. The V call is TRBV30, the J call TRBJ1-6, with D possibly matching TRBD1 (6 bases). The CDR3 is 19 residues long. V was shortened by 0 bases and J by 9 bases, with 27 bases between the two germline ends. CDR1 and CDR2 (germline): GTSNPN, SVGIG (reference sequence).

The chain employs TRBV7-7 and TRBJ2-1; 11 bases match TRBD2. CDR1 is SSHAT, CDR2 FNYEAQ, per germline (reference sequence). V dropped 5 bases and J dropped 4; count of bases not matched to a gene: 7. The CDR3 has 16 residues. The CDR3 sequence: CASSRIAGGPYNEQFF. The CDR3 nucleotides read TGTGCCAGCAGCCGGATAGCGGGAGGGCCGTACAATGAGCAGTTCTTC. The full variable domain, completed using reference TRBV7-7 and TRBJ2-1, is GAGVSQSPRYKVTKRGQDVTLRCDPISSHATLYWYQQALGQGPEFLTYFNYEAQPDKSGLPSDRFSAERPEGSISTLTIQRTEQRDSAMYRCASSRIAGGPYNEQFFGPGTRLTVL.

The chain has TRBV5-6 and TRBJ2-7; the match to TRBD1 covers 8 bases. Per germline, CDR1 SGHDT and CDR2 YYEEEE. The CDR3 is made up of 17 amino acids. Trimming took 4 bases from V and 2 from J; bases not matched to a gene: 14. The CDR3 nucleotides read TGTGCCAGCAGCCCAAGAAGCCGGGACAGGTATACCTACGAGCAGTACTTC. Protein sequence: CASSPRSRDRYTYEQYF.

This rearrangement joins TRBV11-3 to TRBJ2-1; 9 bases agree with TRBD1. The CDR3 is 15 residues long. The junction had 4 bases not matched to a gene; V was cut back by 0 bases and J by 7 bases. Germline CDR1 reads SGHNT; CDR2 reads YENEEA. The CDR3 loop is CASSLETGGWNEQFF. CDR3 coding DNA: TGTGCCAGCAGCTTAGAGACAGGGGGATGGAATGAGCAGTTCTTC.

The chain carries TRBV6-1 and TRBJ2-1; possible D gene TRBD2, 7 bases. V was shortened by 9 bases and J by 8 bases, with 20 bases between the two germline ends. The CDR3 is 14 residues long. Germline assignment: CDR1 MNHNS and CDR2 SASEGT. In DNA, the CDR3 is TGTGCCAGTATAAAGCCGGGGGCGGGGGATGAGCAGTTCTTC. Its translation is CASIKPGAGDEQFF.

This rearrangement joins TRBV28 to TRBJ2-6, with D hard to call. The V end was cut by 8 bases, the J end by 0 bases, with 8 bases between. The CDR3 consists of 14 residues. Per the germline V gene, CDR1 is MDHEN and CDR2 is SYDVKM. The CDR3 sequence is CASRQTSGANVLTF. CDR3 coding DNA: TGTGCCAGCCGACAAACCTCTGGGGCCAACGTCCTGACTTTC. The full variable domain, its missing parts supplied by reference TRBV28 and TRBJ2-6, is DVKVTQSSRYLVKRTGEKVFLECVQDMDHENMFWYRQDPGLGLRLIYFSYDVKMKEKGDIPEGYSVSREKKERFSLILESASTNQTSMYLCASRQTSGANVLTFGAGSRLTVL.